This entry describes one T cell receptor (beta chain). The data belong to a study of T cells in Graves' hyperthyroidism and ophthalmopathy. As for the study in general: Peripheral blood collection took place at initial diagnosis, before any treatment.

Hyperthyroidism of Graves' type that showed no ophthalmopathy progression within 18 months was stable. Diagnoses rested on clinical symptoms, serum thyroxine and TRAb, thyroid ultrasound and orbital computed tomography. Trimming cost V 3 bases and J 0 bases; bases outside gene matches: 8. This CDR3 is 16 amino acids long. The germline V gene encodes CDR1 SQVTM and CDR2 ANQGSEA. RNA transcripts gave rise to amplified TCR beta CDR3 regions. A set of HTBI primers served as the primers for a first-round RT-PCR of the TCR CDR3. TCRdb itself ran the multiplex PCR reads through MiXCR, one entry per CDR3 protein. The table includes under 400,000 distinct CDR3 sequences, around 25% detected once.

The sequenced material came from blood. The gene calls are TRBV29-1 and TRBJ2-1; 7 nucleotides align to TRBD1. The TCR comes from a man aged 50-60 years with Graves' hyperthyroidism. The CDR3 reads CSVDTGTASSYNEQFF. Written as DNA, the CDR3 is TGCAGCGTTGATACCGGGACAGCTAGCTCCTACAATGAGCAGTTCTTC.